The entry below describes one TCR beta chain. Its antigen is currently not known. No base qualities exist here, and no much larger clone lies one base off it. This sample is drawn from a study of technical replicates of blood from several donors (dated by TCRdb to 2016 to 2017). Sequences MNHEY (CDR1) and SMNVEV (CDR2) are obtained from the germline V gene (reference sequence). The CDR3 goes from the cysteine to the phenylalanine over 15 residues. The only DNA kept is the CDR3, 45 bases in frame from the first base. Trimming leaves V shorter by 2 bases and J shorter by 3 bases, with the junction holding 6 bases beyond the gene matches. The library was obtained by the immunoSEQ multiplex PCR assay. The clones in this table, taken by TCRdb from immuneACCESS, are in-frame only. Not every clone is retained; where verified, under half of the shortfall comes from an unresolved V gene, and the cause of the rest is unknown. Present in this sample are roughly 72,000 clones, over 90% of which were seen just once. The ten biggest clones cover about 0.4% of the sample.

Source material: T cells isolated from PBMCs. This TCR came from a human donor in good health. The receptor chain draws on TRBV27 and TRBJ2-7, and TRBD1 aligns with 8 junction nucleotides. In nucleotide form, the sequence is TGTGCCAGCAGTTTAACAGGGGGTAGTGGCTACGAGCAGTACTTC. The translation is CASSLTGGSGYEQYF.